The T cell receptor (beta chain) under discussion was sequenced for a study of cytomegalovirus exposure and HLA in healthy donors (dated by TCRdb to the late 2010s). Background on the whole study: In an earlier analysis of 587 of the donors, roughly 300 Gb of sequence data and 90 million to 120 million unique TCR beta sequences from 150 million to 200 million T cells were reported. The study aimed to test whether signatures of past pathogen exposure could be identified by cataloging public T cell receptors. Both class I and class II loci were covered by HLA typing, at four-digit resolution. All discovery cohort repertoires had been generated using a single sequencing platform. To predict cytomegalovirus infection status, the study combined high-throughput TCR immunosequencing, statistical association of individual TCRs with disease status, and machine learning. Along with the roughly 670-subject first cohort, a separate validation cohort of around 120 different subjects was used. A later genetic analysis took genome-wide SNP genotypes for about 65% of the roughly 670 donors and used that subset as a discovery cohort. Donor age, sex, ethnicity and CMV serostatus were compiled alongside the repertoire data. An early release that covered fewer than 750 HLA-typed donors contained around 330 gigabases of sequencing data and tens of millions of unique TCR sequences. Typing coverage varied by locus: about 620-640 donors for A, B, C, DRB1 and DQB1; roughly 560 for DQA1; more than 600 for DPA1; roughly 470 for DPB1. Because of strong linkage in the cohort, roughly five DR-DQ haplotypes were treated as single units for association and clustering. In an earlier analysis of 587 of the donors, high-throughput TCR beta sequencing was used to judge whether each TCR beta V gene segment behaved as functional or pseudogenic. Among the roughly 390 genotyped donors, more than 70% belonged to the genetic ancestry cluster associated with self-reported Caucasian donors. To study patterns of TCR occurrence, a later analysis re-analyzed previously published TCR beta repertoires from around 660 donors and added high-resolution HLA genotyping. On average, roughly 240,000 unique TCR beta nucleotide sequences were sequenced per donor among fewer than 500 genotyped donors of the cohort, with roughly 19% of those sequences being non-productive. The T cell repertoires of several hundred subjects were profiled by immunosequencing and related to cytomegalovirus serostatus. Rather than using new phenotypic data, the later analysis identified candidate immune exposures from TCR beta sequences and from how often those sequences occurred across donors.

The germline V gene (reference sequence) provides CDR1 MNHEY and CDR2 SMNVEV. There are 17 amino acids in the CDR3, from cysteine to phenylalanine inclusive. The CDR3 DNA has 51 bases and is translated from base 1. From V the trimming removes 3 bases and from J it removes 8 bases, while the gene matches leave 17 bases of the junction unaccounted for. Remarks on this clone: This receptor's antigen is unknown. The record has no base qualities; no much larger clone is one base away.

Paper-wide results and their limitations: The study gave a list of under 200 TCR beta chains associated with cytomegalovirus. In a later analysis, HLA-associated TCR beta chains were found to be more clonally expanded and to have lower generation probabilities than equally common non-associated chains. The earlier analysis of 587 of the donors excluded roughly 16 rarely observed V segments, including chromosome 9 orphons, because counts were too low. In vitro tests confirmed that a few of the cytomegalovirus-associated TCR beta chains recognize cytomegalovirus antigens. Some IMGT-functional V segments, including TRBV6-2 and TRBV6-3, could not be distinguished by the 87-base-pair reads and were therefore excluded. Cytomegalovirus status was reported to be diagnosed by the classifier with high specificity and sensitivity in both the original and validation cohorts. In an earlier analysis of about 600 of the donors, most TCR beta V segments appeared in productive rearrangements about 90% or about 30% of the time, broadly matching IMGT annotations. Only TCR beta chains were sequenced in this cohort, and the absence of alpha or paired-chain data limited detectable features. A cluster of highly shared sequence variants was judged likely to represent a technical artifact of the sequencing pipeline. Sequencing depth was assumed to be roughly uniform across donors in the presence/absence analyses, though that assumption may not hold. In a later genetic analysis, a missense DCLRE1C variant was associated with V-gene and J-gene trimming of TCR beta chains, and the association was replicated in an independent cohort. Immune exposure information for the cohort was limited to CMV serostatus. Correlated functional status among segregating V segments might reflect linkage disequilibrium, but an unknown experimental factor could not be ruled out. Compared with the approximately 710-donor mean, donors in an Asian-associated ancestry cluster had fewer N-insertions in productive TCRs, according to a later genetic analysis. Specific HLA alleles were associated with around 18,000 TCR beta sequences at a false discovery rate of 0.05 in a later analysis. A further reported finding was that TCR beta sequences accurately predicted the HLA-A and HLA-B alleles for most subjects in the first cohort. The authors suggested that the approach could potentially be extended to other disease states and immunological phenotypes. Most CMV-associated TCR beta chains appeared to be HLA-restricted in a later analysis, and the HLA associations seemed to be driven largely by CMV exposure. HLA typing was unavailable for some donors at each locus, so association tests used only the typed subset. When HLA alleles, especially DR and DQ, strongly co-occurred, attributing TCR associations to individual alleles was difficult. In a later analysis, TCR association rates were found to vary across HLA loci, with the most associated TCRs seen for DRB1 alleles and the fewest for HLA-C alleles. Most TCR sequences were observed very rarely across donors, whereas some public TCRs were present in many individuals. According to a later analysis, parvovirus B19, influenza, CMV and Epstein-Barr virus appeared linked to several top co-occurrence clusters.

The library relied on the immunoSEQ multiplex PCR assay. For the multiplex PCR, a mixture combining 60 forward primers for TCR Vbeta segments and 13 reverse primers for TCR Jbeta segments was used. The CDR3 region of rearranged TCR beta genes was amplified from genomic DNA by a multiplex PCR assay. Amplified TCR beta libraries were sequenced as 87-base-pair reads on the Illumina HiSeq System. The published analysis was carried out like this. A later analysis counted about 80 million unique TCR beta chains across the approximately 700 repertoires, and roughly 11 million of these chains were shared by at least two donors. Raw reads were error-corrected and collapsed into unique sequences by a nearest-neighbor algorithm in which closely related sequences were merged to remove PCR and sequencing errors. V, D and J gene segments were assigned by aligning CDR3 sequences to IMGT reference sequences. For a sequence to be retained, at least a six-nucleotide match to both a V gene segment and a J gene segment was required. A rearrangement was called productive if the CDR3 had no stop codons and remained in frame with V and J, and every other rearrangement was called non-productive. Following IMGT convention, CDR3 was defined as the stretch from the second conserved V-encoded cysteine up to the conserved J-encoded phenylalanine. In an earlier analysis of more than 550 of the donors, sequences lacking an unambiguous match to a single V gene segment were excluded. An earlier analysis of a few hundred of the donors classified V segments as functional when productive rearrangements were above 56.7% and as segregating when the standard deviation between donors was above 5%. A statistical classification framework was developed to diagnose cytomegalovirus status using the catalog of TCR beta chain sequences. A later analysis assigned V and J genes by comparing TCR nucleotide sequences with IMGT/GENE-DB human TR gene sequences. In a later analysis, CDR3 sequences and most-parsimonious VDJ recombination scenarios were assigned using the TCRdist pipeline. In a later analysis, each TCR beta chain was defined by its CDR3 amino acid sequence together with its V-gene family, and reads lacking a unique V-gene family were excluded. To address suspected cross-contamination and a sequencing artifact, a later analysis removed roughly 640 highly shared, low-generation-probability nucleotide sequences. In a later analysis, a clonal expansion index for each public chain was calculated from normalized within-repertoire ranks of inferred template counts. In a later analysis, generation probabilities were computed with a VDJ recombination model fitted to out-of-frame rearrangements, and the resulting probabilities were checked against IGoR. In a later analysis, TCR-TCR, TCR-HLA and TCR-CMV co-occurrence was scored with hypergeometric tests, and a repertoire-size bias correction was applied to TCR pairs. To estimate false discovery rates, a later analysis permuted the HLA or CMV assignments 20 times. In a later analysis, co-occurring TCRs were grouped using DBSCAN, with TCRdist sequence similarity added in when clustering inside HLA-allele-positive subsets. Repertoires with fewer than 30,000 or more than 120,000 public chains were left out of co-occurrence clustering, as were about 5 repertoires with anomalous nucleotide sharing. The table was pulled from immuneACCESS by TCRdb, which kept in-frame rearrangements only. Such tables lose some clones; where checked, under half of the loss comes from unresolved V genes, and the rest has no known cause. The V and J calls and clone size are taken from that table; D and trimming were inferred from the DNA. The sample table contains 210,000 or so clones; only one count was recorded for more than 60% of them. Of the sample, about 14% falls within the top ten clones.

In total, about 650 healthy bone marrow donors made up the cohort. All cohort members were sampled while nominally healthy, although unrecorded immune exposures were likely present. The donor tested CMV seronegative, placing the donor among the 300 to 450 seronegative members of the cohort. A peripheral blood sample was collected from each donor, and TCR beta sequencing was performed on peripheral blood mononuclear cells. Genomic DNA extraction from the blood cell samples was performed with the Qiagen DNeasy Blood Extraction Kit. The V and J genes are TRBV27 and TRBJ1-2; the central 8 bases match TRBD1. The specimen was PBMCs. This sequence originates from a man in his forties or fifties in good health and CMV-seronegative. For the CDR3, the sequence is CASSFLDRGSSRFGYTF. The sequence in DNA is TGTGCCAGCAGTTTTTTAGACAGGGGTTCCTCAAGATTCGGCTACACCTTC.